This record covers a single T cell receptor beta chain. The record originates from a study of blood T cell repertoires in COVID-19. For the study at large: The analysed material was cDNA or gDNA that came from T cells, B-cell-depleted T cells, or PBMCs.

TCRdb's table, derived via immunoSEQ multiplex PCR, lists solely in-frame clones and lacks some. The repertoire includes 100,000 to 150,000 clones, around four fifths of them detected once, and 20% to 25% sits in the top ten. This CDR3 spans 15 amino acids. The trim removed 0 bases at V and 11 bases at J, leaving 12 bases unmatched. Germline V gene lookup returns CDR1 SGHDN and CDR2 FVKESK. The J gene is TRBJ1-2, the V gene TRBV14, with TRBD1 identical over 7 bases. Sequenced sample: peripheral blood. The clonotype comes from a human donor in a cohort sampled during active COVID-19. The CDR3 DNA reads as TGTGCCAGCAGCCAAGACCGGAGAGGACAGGTCACATACACCTTC. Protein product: CASSQDRRGQVTYTF.